The 10 T cell receptor beta chains given below trace back to one sample, sequenced in a study of blood T cell repertoires in COVID-19. Assay used: immunoSEQ multiplex PCR; TCRdb lists only in-frame clones, some missing. The table has approximately 150,000 clones, around 82% seen once. Sequencing was carried out using peripheral blood. The receptors here all came from a man aged 55-75 years with acute or convalescent COVID-19.

This clone has only a few counts. This chain joins TRBV7-9 and TRBJ1-2; 9 bases match TRBD1. Trimming cost V 1 base and J 6 bases; bases outside gene matches: 0. Germline V gene sequence: CDR1 SEHNR, CDR2 FQNEAQ (reference sequence). This CDR3 is built from 13 residues. In nucleotides, the CDR3 is TGTGCCAGCAGCTTAGGGACAGGGGATGGCTACACCTTC. Residues: CASSLGTGDGYTF.

The V call is TRBV7-2, the J call TRBJ2-5, with 8 nucleotides matching TRBD2. CDR1 and CDR2 from the germline V gene are SGHTA and FQGNSA. The junction had 1 base not matched to a gene; V was cut back by 2 bases and J by 2 bases. The CDR3 is made up of 14 amino acids. The CDR3 DNA follows: TGTGCCAGCAGCTTACTAGCGGGTCAAGAGACCCAGTACTTC. This codes for CASSLLAGQETQYF. The full variable domain, completed using reference TRBV7-2 and TRBJ2-5, is GAGVSQSPSNKVTEKGKDVELRCDPISGHTALYWYRQSLGQGLEFLIYFQGNSAPDKSGLPSDRFSAERTGGSVSTLTIQRTQQEDSAVYLCASSLLAGQETQYFGPGTRLLVL.

The rearrangement links TRBV9 to TRBJ1-3, with a tentative D call TRBD1 (5 bases). The CDR3 is 17 residues long. V was shortened by 0 bases and J by 0 bases, with 13 bases between the two germline ends. Germline V lookup: CDR1 SGDLS, CDR2 YYNGEE. The CDR3 DNA reads TGTGCCAGCAGCGTAGGGAGACAGATGAGCTCTGGAAACACCATATATTTT. Protein product: CASSVGRQMSSGNTIYF.

The chain links TRBV24-1 to TRBJ1-5, with D possibly TRBD1 on 5 matching bases. The CDR3 length is 15 residues. Germline CDR1 reads KGHDR; CDR2 reads SFDVKD. Deletions cut 3 bases from V and 3 bases from J, with 11 bases between. CDR3 protein: CATSDGRAFNQPQHF. In DNA form, the CDR3 reads TGTGCCACCAGTGATGGCAGGGCCTTCAATCAGCCCCAGCATTTT.

The V and J genes are TRBV5-1 and TRBJ2-2; D is possibly TRBD1 (6 bases). Germline V gives CDR1 SGHRS, CDR2 YFSETQ. The CDR3 contains 14 residues. V was pared by 4 bases and J by 1 base, with 8 bases between. The CDR3 is CASSGQQNTGELFF. In DNA form, the CDR3 reads TGCGCCAGCAGCGGACAGCAGAACACCGGGGAGCTGTTTTTT.

The CDR3 region is CASSYSAGPPDTQYF. Written as DNA, the CDR3 is TGTGCCAGCAGTTACTCAGCGGGACCCCCAGATACGCAGTATTTT. This sequence joins TRBV6-2 or TRBV6-3 and TRBJ2-3, with 7 bases fitting TRBD2. There are 15 residues in the CDR3. After removal of 0 bases from V and 4 bases from J, the junction contained 4 bases not matched to a gene. Looked up from germline, CDR1 is MNHEY and CDR2 is SVGEGT.

CDR3 nucleotides: TGCGCCAGCAGGACAGGGGCCAATCAGCCCCAGCATTTT. It encodes CASRTGANQPQHF. The chain is built from TRBV10-2 and TRBJ1-5; 8 positions match TRBD1. Per germline, CDR1 WSHSY and CDR2 SAAADI. The length of the CDR3 is 13 residues. V shed 6 bases and J 3 bases; nucleotides not matched to a gene: 1.

The CDR3, as DNA: TGTGCCAGCAGCCCCCGGGACAGGGTGAGCACAGATACGCAGTATTTT. Amino acid sequence: CASSPRDRVSTDTQYF. The chain uses TRBV9 and TRBJ2-3; 9 nucleotides agree with TRBD1. Germline loops: CDR1 SGDLS, CDR2 YYNGEE. The CDR3 has 16 amino acids. V lost 4 bases to trimming and J lost 0 bases; unmatched junction nucleotides: 6.

The V gene is TRBV6-5, the J gene TRBJ1-5, with a possible D match to TRBD1 (5 bases). This CDR3 comprises 14 residues. V was cut by 6 bases and J by 3 bases, with 12 bases left in between. From germline, CDR1 is MNHEY and CDR2 SVGAGI. As DNA, the CDR3 is TGTGCCAGCAGGGACACCAACCCCAATCAGCCCCAGCATTTT. This sequence encodes CASRDTNPNQPQHF.

The chain is built from TRBV5-1 and TRBJ2-7; 15 nucleotides align to TRBD2. This CDR3 region has 16 residues. Germline CDR1 and CDR2: SGHRS and YFSETQ. Trimming at V came to 3 bases and at J to 1 base, leaving 2 bases not matched to a gene. The CDR3 DNA reads as TGCGCCAGCAGCTCCGGACTAGCGGGGGGGTCCTACGAGCAGTACTTC. This translates into CASSSGLAGGSYEQYF.